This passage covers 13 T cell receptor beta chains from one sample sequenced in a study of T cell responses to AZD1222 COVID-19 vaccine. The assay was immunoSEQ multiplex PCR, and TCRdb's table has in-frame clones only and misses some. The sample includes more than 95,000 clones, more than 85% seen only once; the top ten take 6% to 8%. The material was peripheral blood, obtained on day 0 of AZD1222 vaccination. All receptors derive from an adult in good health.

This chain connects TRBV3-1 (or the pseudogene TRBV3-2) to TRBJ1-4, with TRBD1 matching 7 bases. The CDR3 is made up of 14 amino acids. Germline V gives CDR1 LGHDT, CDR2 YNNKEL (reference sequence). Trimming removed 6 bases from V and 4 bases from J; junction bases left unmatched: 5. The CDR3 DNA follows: TGTGCCAGCAGACAGGGGTTGAGTAATGAAAAACTGTTTTTT. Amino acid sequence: CASRQGLSNEKLFF.

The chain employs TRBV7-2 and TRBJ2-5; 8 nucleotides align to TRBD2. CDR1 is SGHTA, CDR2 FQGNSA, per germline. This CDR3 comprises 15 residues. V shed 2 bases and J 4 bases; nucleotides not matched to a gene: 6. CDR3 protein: CASSLRPAGVETQYF. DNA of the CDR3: TGTGCCAGCAGCTTACGTCCAGCGGGAGTAGAGACCCAGTACTTC.

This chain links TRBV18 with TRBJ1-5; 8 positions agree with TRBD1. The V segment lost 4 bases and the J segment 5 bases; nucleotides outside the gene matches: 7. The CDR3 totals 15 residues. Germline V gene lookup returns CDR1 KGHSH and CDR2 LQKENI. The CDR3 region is CASSLSGGIDQPQHF. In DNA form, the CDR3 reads TGTGCCAGCTCACTGTCAGGGGGCATAGATCAGCCCCAGCATTTT.

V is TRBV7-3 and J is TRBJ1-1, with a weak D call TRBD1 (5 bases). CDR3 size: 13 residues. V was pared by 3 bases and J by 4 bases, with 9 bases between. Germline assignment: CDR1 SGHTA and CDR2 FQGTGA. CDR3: CASSFGGTTEAFF. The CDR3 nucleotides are TGTGCCAGCAGCTTCGGGGGGACCACTGAAGCTTTCTTT.

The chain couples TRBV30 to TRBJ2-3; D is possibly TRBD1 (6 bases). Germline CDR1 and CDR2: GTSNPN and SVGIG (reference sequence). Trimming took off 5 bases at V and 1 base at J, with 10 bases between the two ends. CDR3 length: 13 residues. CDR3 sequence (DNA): TGTGCCTGGGAAGGGGGAGGCACAGATACGCAGTATTTT. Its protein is CAWEGGGTDTQYF.

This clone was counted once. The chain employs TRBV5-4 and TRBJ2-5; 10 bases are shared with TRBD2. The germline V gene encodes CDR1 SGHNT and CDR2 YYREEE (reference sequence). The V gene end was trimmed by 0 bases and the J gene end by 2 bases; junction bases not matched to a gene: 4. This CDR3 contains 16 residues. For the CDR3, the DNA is TGTGCCAGCAGCTTGGACGCGGGACTAGCGCAAGAGACCCAGTACTTC. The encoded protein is CASSLDAGLAQETQYF.

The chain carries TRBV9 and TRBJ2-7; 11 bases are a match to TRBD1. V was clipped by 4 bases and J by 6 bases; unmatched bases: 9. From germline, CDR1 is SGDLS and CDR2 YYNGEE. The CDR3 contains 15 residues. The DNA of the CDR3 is TGTGCCAGCAGCCAACCGGGACAGGGGGTTGGCGAGCAGTACTTC. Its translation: CASSQPGQGVGEQYF.

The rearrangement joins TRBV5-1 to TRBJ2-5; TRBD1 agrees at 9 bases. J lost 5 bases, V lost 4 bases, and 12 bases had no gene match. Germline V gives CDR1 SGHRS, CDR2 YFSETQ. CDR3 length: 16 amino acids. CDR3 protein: CASSLIPTGGRETQYF. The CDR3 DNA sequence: TGCGCCAGCAGCCTGATCCCAACAGGGGGCAGGGAGACCCAGTACTTC.

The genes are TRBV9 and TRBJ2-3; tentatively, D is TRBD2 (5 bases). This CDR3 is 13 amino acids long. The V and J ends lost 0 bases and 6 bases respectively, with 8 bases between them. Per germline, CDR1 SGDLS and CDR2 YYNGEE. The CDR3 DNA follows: TGTGCCAGCAGCGTAGAAGGCGGGGATACGCAGTATTTT. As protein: CASSVEGGDTQYF. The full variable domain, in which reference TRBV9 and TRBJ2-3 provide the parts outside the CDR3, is DSGVTQTPKHLITATGQRVTLRCSPRSGDLSVYWYQQSLDQGLQFLIQYYNGEERAKGNILERFSAQQFPDLHSELNLSSLELGDSALYFCASSVEGGDTQYFGPGTRLTVL.

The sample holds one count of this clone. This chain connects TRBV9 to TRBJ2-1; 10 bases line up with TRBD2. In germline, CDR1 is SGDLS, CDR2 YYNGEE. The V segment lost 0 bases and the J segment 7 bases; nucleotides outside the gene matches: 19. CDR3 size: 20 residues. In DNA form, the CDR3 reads TGTGCCAGCAGCGTAGAGGAGGTTAGGGCGAGCGGGAGGGAGTATAATGAGCAGTTCTTC. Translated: CASSVEEVRASGREYNEQFF.

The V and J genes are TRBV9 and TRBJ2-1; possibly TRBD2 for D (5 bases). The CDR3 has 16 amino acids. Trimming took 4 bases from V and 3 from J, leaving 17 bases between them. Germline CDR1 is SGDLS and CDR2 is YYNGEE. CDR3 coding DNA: TGTGCCAGCAGCCCCTCGGGGTCCCCCCTCTACAATGAGCAGTTCTTC. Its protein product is CASSPSGSPLYNEQFF.

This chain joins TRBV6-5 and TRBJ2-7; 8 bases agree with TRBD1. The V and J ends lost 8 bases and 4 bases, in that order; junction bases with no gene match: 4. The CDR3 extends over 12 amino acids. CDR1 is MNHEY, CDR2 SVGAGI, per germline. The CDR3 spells CASQGAGYEQYF. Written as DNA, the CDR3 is TGTGCCAGCCAGGGGGCCGGGTACGAGCAGTACTTC.

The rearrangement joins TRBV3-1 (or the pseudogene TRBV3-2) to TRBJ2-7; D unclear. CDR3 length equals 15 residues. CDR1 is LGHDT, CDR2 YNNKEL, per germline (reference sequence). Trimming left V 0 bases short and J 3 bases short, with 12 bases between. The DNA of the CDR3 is TGTGCCAGCAGCCAAGAGGATATGCTCCACTACGAGCAGTACTTC. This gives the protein CASSQEDMLHYEQYF.